A selection of T cell receptor beta chains follows, all from one sample in a study of Graves' ophthalmopathy and Graves' hyperthyroidism. Each CDR3 protein gets one entry after TCRdb re-called the multiplex PCR reads with MiXCR. In the table there are 900,000 to 1,200,000 distinct CDR3 sequences, 35% to 45% of which are singletons. What was sequenced was peripheral blood or thyroid tissue (not recorded which). The receptors here all came from an adult man with Graves' hyperthyroidism. The CDR3 runs from the conserved cysteine through the conserved F or W. A D gene is named only where the DNA matches it firmly. Only some rows state a clone size, as once, few, many or a class for expanded clones.

d_call,cdr3_length,clone_size,v_call,j_call,cdr3_nt,cdr3_aa
TRBD1,14,.,TRBV27,TRBJ1-1,TGTGCCAGCAGTATCACAGGGGAGGAAACTGAAGCTTTCTTT,CASSITGEETEAFF
TRBD1,15,.,TRBV29-1,TRBJ1-5,TGCAGCGCGGGACAGGGGATATCGAGCAATCAGCCCCAGCATTTT,CSAGQGISSNQPQHF
.,16,.,TRBV10-3,TRBJ1-5,TGTGCCATCAGTGACAGGGGTTATATCGGTGATCAGCCCCAGCATTTT,CAISDRGYIGDQPQHF
.,15,few,TRBV5-5,TRBJ1-1,TGTGCCAGCACCCATCCGCGGAGCAGGGGAACTGAAGCTTTCTTT,CASTHPRSRGTEAFF
.,17,.,TRBV7-9,TRBJ1-1,TGTGCCAGCAGCCTTGGGAGTTCGGGAGTCGGCGACACTGAAGCTTTCTTT,CASSLGSSGVGDTEAFF
.,15,.,TRBV6-5,TRBJ1-2,TGTGCCAGCAGTTACATTGGGGAAGGGGATTATGGCTACACCTTC,CASSYIGEGDYGYTF
TRBD2,15,.,TRBV5-1,TRBJ2-5,TGCGCCAGCAGCTTGGTCGGGCAGCGGGGAGAGACCCAGTACTTC,CASSLVGQRGETQYF
.,15,.,TRBV5-1,TRBJ2-5,TGCGCCAGCAGCCTTCAGGCCCCCGTCCAAGAGACCCAGTACTTC,CASSLQAPVQETQYF
.,12,many,TRBV5-1,TRBJ2-7,TGCGCCAGCAGCGGGCACCAGGACGAGCAGTACTTC,CASSGHQDEQYF
.,14,few,TRBV7-2,TRBJ2-7,TGTGCCAGCAGCTTAGACACCTTAGCCTACGAGCAGTACTTC,CASSLDTLAYEQYF
.,16,few,TRBV19,TRBJ2-2,TGTGCCAGTAGTATCTTGGAGGGATTGGGGTCCGGGGAGCTGTTTTTT,CASSILEGLGSGELFF
TRBD2,14,many,TRBV20-1,TRBJ2-7,TGCAGTGCGTCCTTAGCGGGAGCAACCTACGAGCAGTACTTC,CSASLAGATYEQYF
TRBD2,17,many,TRBV6-5,TRBJ2-5,TGTGCCAGCAGTACGACTAGCGGCCGGCGGTCGGTGGAGACCCAGTACTTC,CASSTTSGRRSVETQYF
.,15,.,TRBV7-2,TRBJ1-1,TGTGCCAGCAGCACACAGGGAGGACAGATCACTGAAGCTTTCTTT,CASSTQGGQITEAFF
TRBD2,16,.,TRBV10-3,TRBJ2-5,TGTGCCATCAGCACGACTAGCGGGAGGCCCAAAGAGACCCAGTACTTC,CAISTTSGRPKETQYF
TRBD1,14,.,TRBV20-1,TRBJ2-7,TGCAGTGCTAGAGACAAGGGACAGTCCTACGAGCAGTACTTC,CSARDKGQSYEQYF
.,13,.,TRBV9,TRBJ2-7,TGTGCCAGCAGCAATAAGATAAGGTCCGAGCAGTACTTC,CASSNKIRSEQYF
.,11,.,TRBV30,TRBJ1-2,TGTGCCTGGAGTATGACTCTTGGCTACACCTTC,CAWSMTLGYTF
TRBD1,10,.,TRBV29-1,TRBJ1-4,TGCAGCGTTGAGCACAGGGGACTGTTTTTT,CSVEHRGLFF
.,12,few,TRBV28,TRBJ1-5,TGTGCCAGCAGTTTATTAGTCCAGCCCCAGCATTTT,CASSLLVQPQHF
.,13,.,TRBV6-2/TRBV6-3,TRBJ2-2,TGTGCCAGCAGATTAGATAACACCGGGGAGCTGTTTTTT,CASRLDNTGELFF
.,13,many,TRBV10-3,TRBJ1-2,TGTGCCATCGGTGACGAAGTGGGCGATGGCTACACCTTC,CAIGDEVGDGYTF
.,12,.,TRBV20-1,TRBJ2-5,TGCAGTCCGCGACAAAGATGGGAGACCCAGTACTTC,CSPRQRWETQYF
TRBD1,14,many,TRBV29-1,TRBJ1-2,TGCAGCGTGGAAAACAGGGGGCCGACGCTCGGCTACACCTTC,CSVENRGPTLGYTF
TRBD2,16,.,TRBV24-1,TRBJ2-7,TGTGCCACCAGTGATCCCGGGACTAGCGGGGAATACGAGCAGTACTTC,CATSDPGTSGEYEQYF
.,11,.,TRBV30,TRBJ1-1,TGTGCCTGGATTGTTGACACTGAAGCTTTCTTT,CAWIVDTEAFF
.,16,few,TRBV7-2,TRBJ2-7,TGTGCCAGCAGCTTCCCTGGGGGGGGCGCGATCGACGAGCAGTACTTC,CASSFPGGGAIDEQYF
.,15,few,TRBV6-5,TRBJ1-4,TGTGCCAGCAGACGCGGCGGCGGGGAGGGTGAAAAACTGTTTTTT,CASRRGGGEGEKLFF
.,14,many,TRBV24-1,TRBJ1-5,TGTGCCACCAGTGATTTGAGTAGCAATCAGCCCCAGCATTTT,CATSDLSSNQPQHF
TRBD2,14,many,TRBV15,TRBJ2-2,TGTGCCACCCTGAGCGGGGGGGCCGCCGGGGAGCTGTTTTTT,CATLSGGAAGELFF
.,13,.,TRBV20-1,TRBJ1-5,TGCAGTGCTAGTAAGGGAGCTGGCCAGCCCCAGCATTTT,CSASKGAGQPQHF